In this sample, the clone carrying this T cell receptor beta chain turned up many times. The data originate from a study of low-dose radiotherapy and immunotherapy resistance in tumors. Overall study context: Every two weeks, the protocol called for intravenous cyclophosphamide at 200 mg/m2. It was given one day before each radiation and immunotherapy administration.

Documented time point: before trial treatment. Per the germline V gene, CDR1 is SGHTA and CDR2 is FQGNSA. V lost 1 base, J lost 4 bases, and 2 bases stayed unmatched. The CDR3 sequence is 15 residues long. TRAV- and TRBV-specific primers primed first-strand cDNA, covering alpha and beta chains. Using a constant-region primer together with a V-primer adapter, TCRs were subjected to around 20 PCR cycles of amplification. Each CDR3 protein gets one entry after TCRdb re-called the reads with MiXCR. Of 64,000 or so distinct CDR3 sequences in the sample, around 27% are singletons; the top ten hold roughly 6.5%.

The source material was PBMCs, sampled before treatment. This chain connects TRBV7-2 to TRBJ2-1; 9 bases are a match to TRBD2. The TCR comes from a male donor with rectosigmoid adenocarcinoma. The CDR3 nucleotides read TGTGCCAGCAGCTTAGGACTAGCGGATTACAATGAGCAGTTCTTC. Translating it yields CASSLGLADYNEQFF. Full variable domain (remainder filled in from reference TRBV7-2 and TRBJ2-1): GAGVSQSPSNKVTEKGKDVELRCDPISGHTALYWYRQSLGQGLEFLIYFQGNSAPDKSGLPSDRFSAERTGGSVSTLTIQRTQQEDSAVYLCASSLGLADYNEQFFGPGTRLTVL.